The rows below give T cell receptor beta chains drawn from one sample of a study of cytomegalovirus exposure and HLA in healthy donors. Here immunoSEQ multiplex PCR was the method, and the copy in TCRdb shows in-frame clones only, minus some. The sample carries some 95,000 clones, under 80% recorded once. Sequenced: PBMCs. Receptors originate from a man aged 45-65 years in good health and CMV-seropositive. Each CDR3 is given with its conserved first and last residue. The D gene is left open where the match is weak. Clone size is given for some rows only: seen once, a few or many times, or a class if the clone is expanded.

j_gene: TRBJ2-7
d_gene: TRBD1
abundance: few
v_gene: TRBV7-2
CDR3aa: CASSLAVGTGAAEQYF
CDR3nt: TGTGCCAGCAGCTTAGCAGTTGGGACAGGGGCCGCCGAGCAGTACTTC

j_gene: TRBJ1-4
d_gene: TRBD1
abundance: few
v_gene: TRBV5-4
CDR3aa: CASSLRDSLSNEKLFF
CDR3nt: TGTGCCAGCAGCTTGAGGGACAGCCTTTCTAATGAAAAACTGTTTTTT

j_gene: TRBJ2-3
d_gene: TRBD2
abundance: few
v_gene: TRBV7-2
CDR3aa: CASRTTSGGAGADTQYF
CDR3nt: TGTGCCAGCAGAACGACTAGCGGGGGGGCCGGGGCAGATACGCAGTATTTT

j_gene: TRBJ1-6
d_gene: NA
abundance: NA
v_gene: TRBV5-8
CDR3aa: CASSFFGKTGNSPLHF
CDR3nt: TGTGCCAGCAGCTTTTTTGGAAAAACGGGGAATTCACCCCTCCACTTT

j_gene: TRBJ2-1
d_gene: TRBD1
abundance: few
v_gene: TRBV10-3
CDR3aa: CAIRGQGDNEQFF
CDR3nt: TGTGCCATCAGAGGACAGGGGGACAATGAGCAGTTCTTC

j_gene: TRBJ1-4
d_gene: NA
abundance: few
v_gene: TRBV10-2
CDR3aa: CASSETNREKLFF
CDR3nt: TGCGCCAGCAGTGAGACTAATAGGGAAAAACTGTTTTTT

j_gene: TRBJ2-7
d_gene: NA
abundance: NA
v_gene: TRBV5-6
CDR3aa: CASSIGTPNYEQYF
CDR3nt: TGTGCCAGCAGCATCGGGACACCCAATTACGAGCAGTACTTC

j_gene: TRBJ2-3
d_gene: TRBD2
abundance: NA
v_gene: TRBV5-1
CDR3aa: CASSLGSVAGAGTDTQYF
CDR3nt: TGCGCCAGCAGCTTGGGTTCGGTAGCGGGGGCCGGTACAGATACGCAGTATTTT

j_gene: TRBJ1-2
d_gene: TRBD1
abundance: NA
v_gene: TRBV11-2
CDR3aa: CASSLGDRARGGYTF
CDR3nt: TGTGCCAGCAGCTTGGGGGACAGGGCTCGCGGTGGCTACACCTTC

j_gene: TRBJ1-2
d_gene: TRBD1
abundance: NA
v_gene: TRBV29-1
CDR3aa: CSVGSGQGDGYTF
CDR3nt: TGCAGCGTTGGATCGGGACAGGGGGATGGCTACACCTTC

j_gene: TRBJ1-5
d_gene: NA
abundance: NA
v_gene: TRBV10-3
CDR3aa: CAISQGFGNQPQHF
CDR3nt: TGTGCCATCAGCCAGGGGTTTGGCAATCAGCCCCAGCATTTT

j_gene: TRBJ2-3
d_gene: TRBD1
abundance: NA
v_gene: TRBV19
CDR3aa: CASSIGGQGTRTDTQYF
CDR3nt: TGTGCCAGTAGTATAGGGGGACAGGGGACCCGCACAGATACGCAGTATTTT

j_gene: TRBJ1-5
d_gene: TRBD1
abundance: NA
v_gene: TRBV9
CDR3aa: CASSATDRVGNQPQHF
CDR3nt: TGTGCCAGCAGCGCGACCGACAGGGTAGGCAATCAGCCCCAGCATTTT

j_gene: TRBJ2-2
d_gene: NA
abundance: NA
v_gene: TRBV5-8
CDR3aa: CASSRPGRGNTGELFF
CDR3nt: TGTGCCAGCAGCCGCCCCGGCAGGGGCAACACCGGGGAGCTGTTTTTT

j_gene: TRBJ1-2
d_gene: NA
abundance: NA
v_gene: TRBV15
CDR3aa: CATSRADGTYHGYTF
CDR3nt: TGTGCCACCAGCAGAGCAGACGGGACTTATCATGGCTACACCTTC

j_gene: TRBJ2-7
d_gene: NA
abundance: NA
v_gene: TRBV28
CDR3aa: CASNYPEQYF
CDR3nt: TGTGCCAGCAACTACCCGGAGCAGTACTTC

j_gene: TRBJ1-2
d_gene: TRBD1
abundance: NA
v_gene: TRBV4-1
CDR3aa: CASSQRWGTGLYGYTF
CDR3nt: TGCGCCAGCAGCCAAAGGTGGGGGACAGGGCTCTATGGCTACACCTTC

j_gene: TRBJ2-5
d_gene: NA
abundance: NA
v_gene: TRBV5-1
CDR3aa: CASSPQVEETQYF
CDR3nt: TGCGCCAGCAGCCCCCAGGTTGAGGAGACCCAGTACTTC

j_gene: TRBJ2-7
d_gene: NA
abundance: once
v_gene: TRBV7-9
CDR3aa: CASRGGLDEQYF
CDR3nt: TGTGCCAGCAGGGGGGGGCTAGACGAGCAGTACTTC

j_gene: TRBJ1-3
d_gene: NA
abundance: NA
v_gene: TRBV30
CDR3aa: CAWRIGVAGNTIYF
CDR3nt: TGTGCCTGGAGGATCGGGGTGGCTGGAAACACCATATATTTT

j_gene: TRBJ2-5
d_gene: TRBD2
abundance: once
v_gene: TRBV7-9
CDR3aa: CASSLATSGETQYF
CDR3nt: TGTGCCAGCAGCTTAGCAACTAGCGGGGAGACCCAGTACTTC

j_gene: TRBJ2-2
d_gene: TRBD1
abundance: NA
v_gene: TRBV7-3
CDR3aa: CASSIGGRGTTGELFF
CDR3nt: TGTGCCAGCAGCATAGGGGGCAGGGGGACCACCGGGGAGCTGTTTTTT

j_gene: TRBJ2-5
d_gene: NA
abundance: once
v_gene: TRBV5-1
CDR3aa: CASSLWGVSKTQYF
CDR3nt: TGCGCCAGCAGCCTGTGGGGGGTCTCGAAGACCCAGTACTTC

j_gene: TRBJ1-5
d_gene: NA
abundance: NA
v_gene: TRBV5-5
CDR3aa: CASSLEGASLQPQHF
CDR3nt: TGTGCCAGCAGCTTGGAAGGGGCTTCACTTCAGCCCCAGCATTTT

j_gene: TRBJ1-2
d_gene: NA
abundance: NA
v_gene: TRBV20-1
CDR3aa: CSATRVEGYTF
CDR3nt: TGCAGTGCTACCCGGGTTGAGGGCTACACCTTC

j_gene: TRBJ1-2
d_gene: NA
abundance: NA
v_gene: TRBV2
CDR3aa: CASSEAQGLYGYTF
CDR3nt: TGTGCCAGCAGTGAAGCGCAGGGGCTCTATGGCTACACCTTC

j_gene: TRBJ1-5
d_gene: TRBD1
abundance: NA
v_gene: TRBV4-2
CDR3aa: CASSQRQGALNQPQHF
CDR3nt: TGTGCCAGCAGCCAGAGACAGGGGGCTCTGAATCAGCCCCAGCATTTT

j_gene: TRBJ2-3
d_gene: TRBD2
abundance: NA
v_gene: TRBV14
CDR3aa: CASSLRNSGRRTDTQYF
CDR3nt: TGTGCCAGCAGCCTCCGAAATAGCGGGCGCCGCACAGATACGCAGTATTTT

j_gene: TRBJ2-1
d_gene: NA
abundance: NA
v_gene: TRBV7-2
CDR3aa: CASSGRAAGNEQFF
CDR3nt: TGTGCCAGCAGTGGGCGGGCGGCCGGGAATGAGCAGTTCTTC

j_gene: TRBJ2-7
d_gene: NA
abundance: NA
v_gene: TRBV4-3
CDR3aa: CASSQGGTGPMAEQYF
CDR3nt: TGCGCCAGCAGCCAAGGAGGAACAGGACCGATGGCCGAGCAGTACTTC

j_gene: TRBJ1-6
d_gene: TRBD1
abundance: few
v_gene: TRBV9
CDR3aa: CASSVALGGLSPLHF
CDR3nt: TGTGCCAGCAGCGTAGCTTTAGGGGGCCTTTCACCCCTCCACTTT

j_gene: TRBJ1-1
d_gene: TRBD1
abundance: NA
v_gene: TRBV27
CDR3aa: CASSGQGNTEAFF
CDR3nt: TGTGCCAGCAGTGGACAGGGGAACACTGAAGCTTTCTTT

j_gene: TRBJ2-3
d_gene: NA
abundance: NA
v_gene: TRBV9
CDR3aa: CASSPQSGLGTDTQYF
CDR3nt: TGTGCCAGCAGCCCTCAGAGCGGTCTGGGGACAGATACGCAGTATTTT

j_gene: TRBJ2-3
d_gene: TRBD2
abundance: NA
v_gene: TRBV19
CDR3aa: CASSIGLAVCGQYF
CDR3nt: TGTGCCAGTAGTATAGGACTAGCGGTTTGTGGGCAGTATTTT

j_gene: TRBJ2-7
d_gene: TRBD1
abundance: few
v_gene: TRBV19
CDR3aa: CASRPRQGSYEQYF
CDR3nt: TGTGCCAGTAGGCCAAGACAGGGGTCCTACGAGCAGTACTTC

j_gene: TRBJ1-5
d_gene: TRBD1
abundance: NA
v_gene: TRBV18
CDR3aa: CASSLDRNQPQHF
CDR3nt: TGTGCCAGCTCCCTGGACAGGAATCAGCCCCAGCATTTT

j_gene: TRBJ1-4
d_gene: NA
abundance: NA
v_gene: TRBV5-1
CDR3aa: CASSLGRGVDEKLFF
CDR3nt: TGCGCCAGCAGCTTGGGCAGGGGAGTCGATGAAAAACTGTTTTTT

j_gene: TRBJ1-1
d_gene: NA
abundance: NA
v_gene: TRBV11-1
CDR3aa: CASSLVFELNTEAFF
CDR3nt: TGTGCCAGCAGCTTAGTTTTCGAGCTGAACACTGAAGCTTTCTTT

j_gene: TRBJ1-2
d_gene: NA
abundance: NA
v_gene: TRBV29-1
CDR3aa: CSVPQDGGYTF
CDR3nt: TGCAGCGTCCCACAAGACGGGGGCTACACCTTC

j_gene: TRBJ2-7
d_gene: TRBD2
abundance: NA
v_gene: TRBV7-2
CDR3aa: CASSLRSGGDTYEQYF
CDR3nt: TGTGCCAGCAGCTTAAGGAGCGGGGGGGATACCTACGAGCAGTACTTC

j_gene: TRBJ2-1
d_gene: TRBD2
abundance: once
v_gene: TRBV4-2
CDR3aa: CASSPRLGEAGGQRRFF
CDR3nt: TGTGCCAGCAGCCCCCGGCTGGGTGAAGCGGGGGGCCAGAGACGGTTCTTC

j_gene: TRBJ2-2
d_gene: TRBD1
abundance: NA
v_gene: TRBV9
CDR3aa: CASSVGTANTGELFF
CDR3nt: TGTGCCAGCAGCGTGGGGACAGCGAACACCGGGGAGCTGTTTTTT

j_gene: TRBJ2-1
d_gene: TRBD1
abundance: once
v_gene: TRBV19
CDR3aa: CASQPGGRAYNEQFF
CDR3nt: TGTGCCAGCCAACCAGGGGGCCGTGCCTACAATGAGCAGTTCTTC

j_gene: TRBJ1-2
d_gene: NA
abundance: NA
v_gene: TRBV4-3
CDR3aa: CASSQDRGLGGYTF
CDR3nt: TGCGCCAGCAGCCAAGACAGGGGCCTAGGGGGCTACACCTTC

j_gene: TRBJ2-4
d_gene: TRBD1
abundance: NA
v_gene: TRBV4-3
CDR3aa: CASSQDEDREIQYF
CDR3nt: TGCGCCAGCAGCCAAGATGAGGACAGGGAGATTCAGTACTTC